This T cell receptor beta chain was obtained from a study of CD8+ T cells in alopecia areata (dated by TCRdb to the late 2010s). For context, the study as a whole: The treated patients took part in an open-label pilot trial in which moderate-to-severe alopecia areata was treated with oral tofacitinib at 5 to 10 mg twice daily. Tofacitinib was given for 6 to 18 months, followed by 6 months of follow-up off drug to assess delayed response and recurrence. The study used high-throughput TCRbeta sequencing to examine T cell clonal expansion in alopecia areata, in both the C3H/HeJ mouse model and human patients. Scalp tissue and sorted CD4+ and CD8+ peripheral blood T cells from patchy and totalis/universalis alopecia areata patients and from healthy controls were covered by human TCRbeta sequencing. Biopsies were taken from tofacitinib-treated patients at baseline and again at 4 and 24 weeks into treatment, and several of those patients also had a later scalp biopsy. Scalp clonality was compared among normal scalp (n=4), patchy alopecia areata scalp (n=8), and alopecia totalis/universalis scalp (n=8). The RNA source kit depended on sample type: the PAXgene miRNA kit for fixed scalp, the miRNeasy kit for PBMCs, and the RNeasy kit for mouse skin. immunoSEQ multiplex PCR using 35 Vbeta forward primers and 13 Jbeta reverse primers was used to amplify TCRbeta CDR3 regions.

Library preparation was by the immunoSEQ multiplex PCR assay. To provide template for TCR sequencing, every sample had RNA extracted and reverse transcribed into cDNA. First-strand cDNA was synthesized with SuperScript III using a 2:1 mix of oligo-dT and random hexamers. A synthetic immune receptor repertoire was used to measure amplification bias, and any remaining bias was corrected computationally. On the authors' methods: Raw reads were preprocessed for error removal, and CDR3 was defined according to IMGT conventions as running from the conserved cysteine to phenylalanine. To get clonality, Shannon entropy was normalized by log2 of the number of productive unique TCRs and the result was subtracted from 1. Whether scalp clones were CD4 or CD8 was inferred by matching scalp TCRbeta sequences against CD4 and CD8 repertoires sorted from blood. This is the immuneACCESS table as TCRdb keeps it, with only in-frame sequences that have V and J called. A part of the clones is gone; compared with another copy, unresolved V genes explain less than half, and the rest is unexplained. The V and J calls and the clone size are those of that table, but D and trimming were determined from the DNA. The sample table lists over 85,000 clones, more than 35% of them with a count of one. 1% to 1.5% of the sample is held by the ten biggest clonotypes.

Measured from the cysteine to the phenylalanine, the CDR3 is 14 residues long. Just the 42-base CDR3 DNA is kept, in frame starting at base 1. For this chain, trimming is 3 bases at the V end and 5 bases at the J end, and the number of junction bases without a gene match is 7. CDR1 SGHRS and CDR2 YFSETQ are derived from the germline V gene. On this clone itself: Its cognate antigen has yet to be identified. There are no base qualities to consult, and no much larger clone falls within one base.

What the study reported, not specific to this receptor: TCR sequences shared between patients were less clear than in mice, possibly partly because of HLA diversity in the patient population. Compared with normal scalp, lesional scalp, particularly in alopecia totalis/universalis, had higher clonality and more expanded CD8+ clones, which suggests antigenic drive. Unlike mouse skin, which is dominated by gammadelta T cells, normal human skin has resident alphabeta T cells that are also sequenced, and this complicates analysis of the scalp TCR repertoire.

From alopecia areata patients, peripheral blood was collected along with lesional scalp punch biopsies. PBMCs were separated by density centrifugation and stained for CD3, CD4 and CD8, after which CD4+ and CD8+ T cells were sorted on a FACSAria. Sequenced sample: CD4+ T cells sorted from blood. Here the chain combines TRBV5-1 and TRBJ2-5, and 7 bases in between align with TRBD1. This TCR was sampled from a human donor with alopecia areata. The DNA sequence reads TGCGCCAGCAGCTGGTGGACAGGTTCGGAGACCCAGTACTTC. This yields the protein CASSWWTGSETQYF.